This TCR beta chain derives from a study of T cell repertoires in cytomegalovirus infection. Study in general: Based on public TCR beta signatures, there were indications of CMV infection and of a matching HLA type. Study outcomes and limitations: CMV-specific TCR beta clonotypes restricted by HLA-C were the ones dominating the ex vivo response.

TCRdb called the reads again in MiXCR, with one record for every CDR3 protein. The sample carries about 310,000 distinct CDR3 sequences, approximately 8.9% recorded once. This clonotype has ten or more counts. Its specificity is unknown. Sequences were obtained from PBMCs. The sequence derives from a human donor in good health (CMV status not recorded). Some clones in this sample may be carry-over from other donors' samples.

CDR3: CATSRDPGQYNEQFF. The DNA of the CDR3 is TGTGCCACCAGCAGAGATCCGGGACAGTACAATGAGCAGTTCTTC. The chain has TRBV15 and TRBJ2-1, with 7 positions matching TRBD1. CDR3 length: 15 amino acids. Trimming cost V 0 bases and J 4 bases; bases outside gene matches: 3. Germline assignment: CDR1 LNHNV and CDR2 YYDKDF (reference sequence).